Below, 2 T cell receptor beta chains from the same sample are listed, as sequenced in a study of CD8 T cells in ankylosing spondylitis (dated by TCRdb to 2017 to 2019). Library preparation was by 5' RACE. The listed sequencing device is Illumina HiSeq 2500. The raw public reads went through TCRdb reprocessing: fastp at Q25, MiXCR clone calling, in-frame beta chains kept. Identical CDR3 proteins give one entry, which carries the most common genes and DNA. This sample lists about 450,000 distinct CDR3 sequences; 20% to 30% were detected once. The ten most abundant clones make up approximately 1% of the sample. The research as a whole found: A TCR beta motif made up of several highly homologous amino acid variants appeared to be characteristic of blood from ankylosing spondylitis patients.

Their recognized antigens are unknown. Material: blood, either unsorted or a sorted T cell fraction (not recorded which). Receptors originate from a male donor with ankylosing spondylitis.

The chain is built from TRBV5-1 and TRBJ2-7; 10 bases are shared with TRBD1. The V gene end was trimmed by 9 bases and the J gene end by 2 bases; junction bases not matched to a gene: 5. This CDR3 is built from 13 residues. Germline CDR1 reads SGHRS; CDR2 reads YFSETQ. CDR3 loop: CAMGQGSTYEQYV. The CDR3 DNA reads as TGCGCCATGGGACAGGGGTCTACCTACGAGCAGTACGTC.

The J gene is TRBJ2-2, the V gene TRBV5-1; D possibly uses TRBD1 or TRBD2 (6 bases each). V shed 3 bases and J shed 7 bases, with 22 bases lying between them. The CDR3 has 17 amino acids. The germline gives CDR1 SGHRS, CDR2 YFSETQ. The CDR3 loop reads CASSSIYRVGGYGELFF. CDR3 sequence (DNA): TGCGCCAGCAGCTCTATATACAGGGTCGGGGGCTACGGGGAGCTGTTTTTT.